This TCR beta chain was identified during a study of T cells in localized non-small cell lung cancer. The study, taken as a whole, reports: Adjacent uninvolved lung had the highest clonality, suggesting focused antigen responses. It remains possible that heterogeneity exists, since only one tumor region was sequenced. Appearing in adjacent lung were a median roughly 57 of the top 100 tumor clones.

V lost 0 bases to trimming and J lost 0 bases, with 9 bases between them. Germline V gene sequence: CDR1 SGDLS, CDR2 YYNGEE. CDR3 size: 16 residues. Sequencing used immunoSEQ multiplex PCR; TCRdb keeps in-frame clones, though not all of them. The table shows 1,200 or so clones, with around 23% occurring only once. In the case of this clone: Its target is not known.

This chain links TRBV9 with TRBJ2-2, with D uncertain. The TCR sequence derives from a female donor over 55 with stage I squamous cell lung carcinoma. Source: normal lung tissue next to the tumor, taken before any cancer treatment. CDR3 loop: CASSVVPASNTGELFF. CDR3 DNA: TGTGCCAGCAGCGTAGTTCCAGCGTCGAACACCGGGGAGCTGTTTTTT.